The clone carrying this T cell receptor (beta chain) was counted once. The antigen remains undetermined. J gave up 5 bases and V 4 bases, and 7 bases lay outside the gene matches. Per the germline V gene, CDR1 is SQVTM and CDR2 is ANQGSEA. The CDR3 runs to 13 residues. Repertoires were generated with immunoSEQ multiplex PCR, while TCRdb's copy carries only in-frame clones and drops some. The table has 2 million to 2.5 million clones, roughly 90% seen once. This entry belongs to a study of shared clonotypes between healthy human individuals. Study results and caveats: Relative to their counterparts shared across all four donors, non-shared clonotypes exhibited diminished generation probabilities.

This chain joins TRBV29-1 and TRBJ2-7; 8 bases map to TRBD1. The clonotype was recovered from a man aged 18 to 29 in good health. Some clones in this sample may be carry-over from other donors' samples. Sequenced input: naive CD4+ T cells from PBMCs. Subset given: CD45RA+ positively selected. CDR3 sequence: CSVASGQVDEQYF. In DNA, the CDR3 is TGCAGCGTTGCTTCGGGACAGGTGGACGAGCAGTACTTC.